The rows below give T cell receptor beta chains drawn from one sample of a study of blood T cell repertoires in COVID-19. Repertoires were generated with immunoSEQ multiplex PCR, while TCRdb's copy carries only in-frame clones and drops some. The sample gives about 200,000 clones, approximately 82% of which show up once; approximately 6.9% is in the top ten. The source material was peripheral blood. The receptors were gathered from a human donor with acute or convalescent COVID-19. The donor label of this sample is uncertain. Both conserved end residues are part of each CDR3. D genes are given only for firm matches. A clone size is listed for some rows: how often the clone was seen (once, few, many), or a class if it is expanded.

J | D | size | V | CDR3 | DNA
TRBJ1-2 | NA | once | TRBV6-5 | CASSYSPGNYGYTF | TGTGCCAGCAGTTACTCCCCAGGCAACTATGGCTACACCTTC
TRBJ2-5 | NA | NA | TRBV24-1 | CATSPDSQETQYF | TGTGCCACCAGCCCGGACAGCCAAGAGACCCAGTACTTC
TRBJ1-5 | NA | NA | TRBV9 | CASSVGQGGNQPQHF | TGTGCCAGCAGCGTAGGGCAGGGCGGCAATCAGCCCCAGCATTTT
TRBJ2-7 | NA | once | TRBV14 | CASSQGTVTEQYF | TGTGCCAGCAGCCAAGGGACAGTAACCGAGCAGTACTTC
TRBJ2-1 | NA | NA | TRBV7-9 | CASSGGSLGQFF | TGTGCCAGCAGCGGGGGGTCCCTTGGGCAGTTCTTC
TRBJ2-1 | TRBD2 | NA | TRBV7-9 | CASSLEWGLAEYNEQFF | TGTGCCAGCAGCTTAGAATGGGGACTAGCGGAATACAATGAGCAGTTCTTC
TRBJ2-7 | NA | NA | TRBV29-1 | CSAEARYEQYF | TGCAGCGCAGAAGCCAGGTACGAGCAGTACTTC
TRBJ2-1 | TRBD2 | NA | TRBV7-2 | CATLAASYNEQFF | TGTGCCACCCTAGCGGCATCCTACAATGAGCAGTTCTTC
TRBJ2-5 | TRBD2 | NA | TRBV24-1 | CATSDSRASGHFQETQYF | TGTGCCACCAGTGATTCTCGAGCTAGCGGGCACTTCCAAGAGACCCAGTACTTC
TRBJ1-5 | TRBD1 | few | TRBV7-2 | CASSSDRSNQPQHF | TGTGCCAGCAGCTCGGACAGGAGCAATCAGCCCCAGCATTTT
TRBJ1-5 | NA | NA | TRBV28 | CASTRDGTNQPQHF | TGTGCCAGCACCCGGGACGGGACAAATCAGCCCCAGCATTTT
TRBJ2-7 | NA | NA | TRBV9 | CASSVHLGYEQYF | TGTGCCAGCAGCGTACACCTAGGATACGAGCAGTACTTC
TRBJ1-1 | NA | NA | TRBV18 | CASSQQENTEAFF | TGTGCCAGCTCCCAACAGGAAAACACTGAAGCTTTCTTT
TRBJ2-2 | NA | NA | TRBV25-1 | CASNPGQNTGELFF | TGTGCCAGTAATCCGGGACAGAACACCGGGGAGCTGTTTTTT
TRBJ1-5 | NA | NA | TRBV11-2 | CASSRDRWDQPQHF | TGTGCCAGCAGCCGCGACAGGTGGGACCAGCCCCAGCATTTT
TRBJ2-7 | TRBD2 | once | TRBV2 | CASKEREASYEQYF | TGTGCCAGCAAAGAGCGGGAGGCCTCCTACGAGCAGTACTTC
TRBJ2-1 | NA | NA | TRBV27 | CASGAGRGIAEQFF | TGTGCCAGCGGCGCGGGAAGGGGCATTGCTGAGCAGTTCTTC